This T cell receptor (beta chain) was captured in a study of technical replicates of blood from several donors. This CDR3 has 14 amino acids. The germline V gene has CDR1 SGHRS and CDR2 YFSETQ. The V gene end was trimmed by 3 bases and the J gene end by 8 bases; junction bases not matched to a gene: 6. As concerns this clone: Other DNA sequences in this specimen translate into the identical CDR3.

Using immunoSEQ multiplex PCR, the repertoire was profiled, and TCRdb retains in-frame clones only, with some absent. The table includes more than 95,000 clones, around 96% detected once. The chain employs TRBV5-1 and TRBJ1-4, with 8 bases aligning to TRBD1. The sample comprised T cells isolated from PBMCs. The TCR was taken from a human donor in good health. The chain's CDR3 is CASSSGQGGEKLFF. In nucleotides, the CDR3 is TGCGCCAGCAGCTCTGGACAGGGAGGAGAAAAACTGTTTTTT.